The subject of this entry is one T cell receptor beta chain. This specimen belongs to a study of blood T cell repertoires in COVID-19. Study-wide background: Italy, Spain and the United States were the sources of the convalescent and acute COVID-19 samples. Sources were T cells, B-cell-depleted T cells, or PBMCs; the material itself was cDNA or gDNA.

In the original workflow: Scientists estimated how many nucleated cells there were by amplifying reference gene primers. Repertoires were generated with immunoSEQ multiplex PCR, while TCRdb's copy carries only in-frame clones and drops some. V and J calls and clone size are as listed in that table; D and trimming were resolved from the DNA. The table lists fewer than 15,000 clones, 85% to 90% of them singletons, with 33% in the top ten. Sequenced sample: peripheral blood. The sequence derives from a human donor in a cohort sampled during active COVID-19.

The CDR3 DNA follows: TGTGCCAGCAGTTACGGAGGGGGCGCGAATGGCTACACCTTC. Amino acid sequence: CASSYGGGANGYTF. The chain combines TRBV6-5 with TRBJ1-2; 7 bases line up with TRBD1. Germline V gene sequence: CDR1 MNHEY, CDR2 SVGAGI. The CDR3 loop spans 14 amino acids. V lost 2 bases, J lost 6 bases, and 6 bases stayed unmatched.